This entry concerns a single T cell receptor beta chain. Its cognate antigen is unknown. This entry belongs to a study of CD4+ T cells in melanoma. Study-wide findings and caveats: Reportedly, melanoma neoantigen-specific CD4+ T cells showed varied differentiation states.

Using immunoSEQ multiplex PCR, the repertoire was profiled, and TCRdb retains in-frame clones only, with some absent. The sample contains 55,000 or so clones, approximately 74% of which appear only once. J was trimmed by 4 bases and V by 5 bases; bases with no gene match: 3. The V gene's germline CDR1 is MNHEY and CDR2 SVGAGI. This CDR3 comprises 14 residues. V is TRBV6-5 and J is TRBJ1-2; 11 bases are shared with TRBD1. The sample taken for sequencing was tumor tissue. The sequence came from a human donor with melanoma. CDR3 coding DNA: TGTGCCAGCAGTGGACAGGGGGCAGGCTATGGCTACACCTTC. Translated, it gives CASSGQGAGYGYTF.